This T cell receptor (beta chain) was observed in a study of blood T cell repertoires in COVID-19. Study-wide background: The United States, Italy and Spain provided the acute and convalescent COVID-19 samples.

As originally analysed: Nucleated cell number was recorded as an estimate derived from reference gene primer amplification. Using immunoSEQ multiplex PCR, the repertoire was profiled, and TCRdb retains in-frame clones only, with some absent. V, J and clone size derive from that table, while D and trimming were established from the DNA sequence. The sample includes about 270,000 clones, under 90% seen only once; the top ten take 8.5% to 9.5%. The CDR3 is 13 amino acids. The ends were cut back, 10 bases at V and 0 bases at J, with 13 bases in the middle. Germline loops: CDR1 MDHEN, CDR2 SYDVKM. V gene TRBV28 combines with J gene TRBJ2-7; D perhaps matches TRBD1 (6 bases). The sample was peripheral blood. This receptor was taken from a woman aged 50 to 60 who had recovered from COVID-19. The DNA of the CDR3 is TGTGCCATTAACCGGGACAACTCCTACGAGCAGTACTTC. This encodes CAINRDNSYEQYF.